Described below is a single T cell receptor beta chain sequence and its context. The CDR3 loop spans 16 amino acids. V gave up 6 bases and J gave up 5 bases; unmatched junction bases: 15. Germline CDR1 reads MNHEY; CDR2 reads SVGAGI. The data belong to a study of shared T cell receptors in the human thymus. Clones were sequenced by immunoSEQ multiplex PCR, and TCRdb holds only the in-frame ones, with some missing. The data show 65,000 to 70,000 clones, about 95% seen once. The rearrangement joins TRBV6-5 to TRBJ2-7; the match to TRBD1 covers 8 bases. The sequencing input was thymocytes. This sequence originates from a human donor. CDR3 DNA sequence: TGTGCCAGCAGCTACGACCTCCAGGGGGCGATCCACGAGCAGTACTTC. It codes for CASSYDLQGAIHEQYF.